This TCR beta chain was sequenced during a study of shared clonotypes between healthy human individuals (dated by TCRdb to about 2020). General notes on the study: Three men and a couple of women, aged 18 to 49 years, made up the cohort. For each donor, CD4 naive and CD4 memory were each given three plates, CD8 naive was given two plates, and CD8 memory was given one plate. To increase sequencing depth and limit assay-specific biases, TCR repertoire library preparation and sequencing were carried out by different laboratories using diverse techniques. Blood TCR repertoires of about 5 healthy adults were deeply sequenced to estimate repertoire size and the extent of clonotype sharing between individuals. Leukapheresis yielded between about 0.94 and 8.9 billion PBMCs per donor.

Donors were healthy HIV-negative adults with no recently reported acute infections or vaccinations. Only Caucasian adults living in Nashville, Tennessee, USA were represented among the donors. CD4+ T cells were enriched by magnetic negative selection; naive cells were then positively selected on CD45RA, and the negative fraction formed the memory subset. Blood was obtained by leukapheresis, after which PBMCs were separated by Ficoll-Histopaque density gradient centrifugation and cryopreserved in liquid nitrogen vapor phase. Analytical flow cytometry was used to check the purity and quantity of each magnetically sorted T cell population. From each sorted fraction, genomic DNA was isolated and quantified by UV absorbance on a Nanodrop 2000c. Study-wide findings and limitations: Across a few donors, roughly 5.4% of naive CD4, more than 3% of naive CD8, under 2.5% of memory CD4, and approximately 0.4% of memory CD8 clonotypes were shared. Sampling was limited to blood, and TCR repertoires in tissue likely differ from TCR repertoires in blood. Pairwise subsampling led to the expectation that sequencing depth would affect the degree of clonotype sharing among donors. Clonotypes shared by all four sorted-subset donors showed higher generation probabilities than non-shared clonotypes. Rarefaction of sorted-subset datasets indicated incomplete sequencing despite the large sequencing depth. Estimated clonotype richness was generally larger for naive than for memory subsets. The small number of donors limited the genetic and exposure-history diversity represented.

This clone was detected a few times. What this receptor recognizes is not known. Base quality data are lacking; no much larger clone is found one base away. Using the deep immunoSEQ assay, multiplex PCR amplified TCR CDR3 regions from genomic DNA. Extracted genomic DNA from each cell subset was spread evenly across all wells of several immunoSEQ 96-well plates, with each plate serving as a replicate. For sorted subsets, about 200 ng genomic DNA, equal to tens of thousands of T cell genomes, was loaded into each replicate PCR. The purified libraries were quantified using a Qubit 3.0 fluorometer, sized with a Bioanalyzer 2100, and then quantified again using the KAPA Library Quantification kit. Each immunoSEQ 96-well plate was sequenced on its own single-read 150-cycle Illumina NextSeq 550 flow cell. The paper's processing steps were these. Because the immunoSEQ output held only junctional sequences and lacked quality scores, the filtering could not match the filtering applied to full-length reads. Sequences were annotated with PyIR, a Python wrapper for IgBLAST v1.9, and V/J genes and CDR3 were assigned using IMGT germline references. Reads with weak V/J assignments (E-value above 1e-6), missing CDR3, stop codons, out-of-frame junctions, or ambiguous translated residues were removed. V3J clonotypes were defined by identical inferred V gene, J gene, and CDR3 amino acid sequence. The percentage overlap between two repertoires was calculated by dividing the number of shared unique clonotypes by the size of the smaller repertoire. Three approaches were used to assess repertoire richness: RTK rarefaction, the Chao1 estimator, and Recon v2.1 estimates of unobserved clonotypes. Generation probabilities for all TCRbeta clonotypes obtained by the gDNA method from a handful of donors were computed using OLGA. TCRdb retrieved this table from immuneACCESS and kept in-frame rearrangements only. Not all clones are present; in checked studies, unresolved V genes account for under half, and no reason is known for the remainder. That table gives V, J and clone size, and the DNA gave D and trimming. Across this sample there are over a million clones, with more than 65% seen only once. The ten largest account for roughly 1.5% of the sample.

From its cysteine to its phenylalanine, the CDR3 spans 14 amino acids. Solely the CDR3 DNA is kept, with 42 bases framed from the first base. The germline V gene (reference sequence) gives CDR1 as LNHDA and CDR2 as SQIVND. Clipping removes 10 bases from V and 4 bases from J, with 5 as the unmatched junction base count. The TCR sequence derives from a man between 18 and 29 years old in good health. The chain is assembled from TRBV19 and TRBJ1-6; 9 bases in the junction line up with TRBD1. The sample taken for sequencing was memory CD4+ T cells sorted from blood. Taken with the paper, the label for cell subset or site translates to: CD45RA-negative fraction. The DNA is TGTGCCACCCGACAGGGGGGATATAATTCACCCCTCCACTTT. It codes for CATRQGGYNSPLHF.